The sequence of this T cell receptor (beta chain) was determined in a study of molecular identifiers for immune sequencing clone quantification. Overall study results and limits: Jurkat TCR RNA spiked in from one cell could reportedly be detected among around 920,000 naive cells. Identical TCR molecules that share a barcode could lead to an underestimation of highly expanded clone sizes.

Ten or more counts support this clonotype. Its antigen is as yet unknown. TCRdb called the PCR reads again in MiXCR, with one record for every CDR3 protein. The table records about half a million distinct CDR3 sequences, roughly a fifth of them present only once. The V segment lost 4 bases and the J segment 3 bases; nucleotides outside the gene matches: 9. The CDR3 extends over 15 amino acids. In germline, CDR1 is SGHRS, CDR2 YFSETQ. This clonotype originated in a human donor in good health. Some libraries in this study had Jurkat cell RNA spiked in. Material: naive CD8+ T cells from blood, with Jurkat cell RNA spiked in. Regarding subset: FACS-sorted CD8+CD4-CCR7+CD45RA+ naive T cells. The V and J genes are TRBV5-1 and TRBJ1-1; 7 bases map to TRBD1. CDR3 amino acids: CASSKRTGLDTEAFF. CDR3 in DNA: TGCGCCAGCAGCAAGAGGACAGGCCTTGACACTGAAGCTTTCTTT.